This T cell receptor (beta chain) is drawn from a study of CD8 T cells in ankylosing spondylitis. It was by quantitative 5'-RACE with molecular barcodes that TCR beta libraries were made. TCRdb fed the 5' RACE reads into MiXCR, producing one record per CDR3 protein. The sample records more than 650,000 distinct CDR3 sequences, roughly 12% being singletons. Germline CDR1 LGHNA, CDR2 YSLEER. The V and J ends lost 3 bases and 7 bases respectively, with 12 bases between them. There are 13 residues in the CDR3. Study-wide results and caveats: Disease-linked clones reportedly concentrated significantly in matched ankylosing spondylitis synovial fluid. CD8+ cells made up the disease-linked clones, which were relatively rare in peripheral blood. A TCR beta motif made of fewer than 10 highly homologous variants seemed typical of ankylosing spondylitis blood. Some of the motif variants had earlier been found in reactive arthritis patients' fluid and blood.

This clonotype was picked up many times. What it binds is not known. This chain links TRBV4-3 with TRBJ1-1, with D possibly being TRBD1 (6 bases). The source of this sequence is a male donor with ankylosing spondylitis. Sequencing was done on a sample of blood, either unsorted or a sorted T cell fraction (not recorded which). CDR3 nucleotides: TGCGCCAGCAGCCATATAGACAGGTTTGAAGCTTTCTTT. Residues: CASSHIDRFEAFF.